These 23 T cell receptor beta chains share one sample of origin, sequenced in a study of shared clonotypes between healthy human individuals. Using immunoSEQ multiplex PCR, the repertoire was profiled, and TCRdb retains in-frame clones only, with some absent. The sample contains about 1.1 million clones, about 80% of which appear only once. Sequencing was done on a sample of memory CD4+ T cells from PBMCs. Subset defined: CD45RA-negative fraction. These receptors were collected from a man between 18 and 35 years old in good health. Some clones in this sample may be carry-over from other donors' samples.

The CDR3 nucleotides read TGCGCCAGCAGCTTGTTTTTAGCGGGAGAGGCCATGCAGTTCTTC. This encodes CASSLFLAGEAMQFF. The genes are TRBV5-1 and TRBJ2-1, with 9 positions matching TRBD2. CDR3 size: 15 residues. The germline V gene encodes CDR1 SGHRS and CDR2 YFSETQ. Trimming removed 1 base from V and 12 bases from J; junction bases left unmatched: 11. Full variable domain (missing parts from reference TRBV5-1 and TRBJ2-1): KAGVTQTPRYLIKTRGQQVTLSCSPISGHRSVSWYQQTPGQGLQFLFEYFSETQRNKGNFPGRFSGRQFSNSRSEMNVSTLELGDSALYLCASSLFLAGEAMQFFGPGTRLTVL.

This rearrangement joins TRBV29-1 to TRBJ1-4; weak D call: TRBD1 (5 bases). The CDR3 is 14 amino acids. Germline CDR1 reads SQVTM; CDR2 reads ANQGSEA. The ends were cut back, 4 bases at V and 4 bases at J, with 13 bases in the middle. The CDR3 DNA reads as TGCAGCGTTGTGGGCAGGGACCATAATGAAAAACTGTTTTTT. It is translated as CSVVGRDHNEKLFF.

The chain uses TRBV5-1 and TRBJ2-5; perhaps TRBD1 as D (6 bases). CDR1 and CDR2 from the germline V gene are SGHRS and YFSETQ. V was clipped by 1 base and J by 4 bases, with 14 bases between them. This CDR3 contains 15 residues. Here the CDR3 reads CASSLLQGYGETQYF. The CDR3 DNA reads TGCGCCAGCAGCTTGCTACAGGGTTATGGAGAGACCCAGTACTTC.

The genes are TRBV11-2 and TRBJ2-1, with D perhaps matching TRBD2 (7 bases). The V gene lost 1 base and the J gene lost 5 bases, with 15 bases spanning the gap. Germline loops: CDR1 SGHAT, CDR2 FQNNGV. The CDR3 is 16 amino acids. The CDR3 spells CASSLVGGGTHNEQFF. The CDR3 DNA follows: TGTGCCAGCAGCTTAGTAGGGGGAGGGACCCACAATGAGCAGTTCTTC.

On this clone itself: Other DNA sequences in the sample encode the same CDR3. The rearrangement links TRBV29-1 to TRBJ2-5, with D maybe TRBD2 (5 bases). The CDR3 has 12 amino acids. With 3 bases removed from V and 1 base from J, the gap between germline ends came to 6 bases. CDR1 is SQVTM, CDR2 ANQGSEA, per germline. The CDR3 sequence is CSVDGLQETQYF. The CDR3 DNA is TGCAGCGTTGATGGACTCCAAGAGACCCAGTACTTC.

The V and J genes are TRBV4-3 and TRBJ1-1; weak D call: TRBD1 (5 bases). This CDR3 is built from 13 residues. The V end lost 2 bases, the J end lost 5 bases, and 9 bases lay between the germline ends. From germline, CDR1 is LGHNA and CDR2 YSLEER. CDR3 nucleotides: TGCGCCAGCAGCCAAAAATGGGGGACTGAAGCTTTCTTT. Translating it yields CASSQKWGTEAFF.

The chain links TRBV18 to TRBJ1-2; D is uncertain. The CDR3 extends over 13 amino acids. Per germline, CDR1 KGHSH and CDR2 LQKENI. V gave up 0 bases and J gave up 7 bases, with 9 bases separating them. CDR3 sequence (DNA): TGTGCCAGCTCACCACCGACATCGTTTGGCTACACCTTC. This encodes CASSPPTSFGYTF.

The gene calls are TRBV7-8 and TRBJ2-7; maybe TRBD2 (6 bases). Trimming took off 2 bases at V and 3 bases at J, with 11 bases between the two ends. The CDR3 has 14 residues. Germline CDR1 is SGHVS and CDR2 is FQNEAQ. CDR3 coding DNA: TGTGCCAGCAGCTTACCGGGACTCCACTACGAGCAGTACTTC. Translation gives CASSLPGLHYEQYF. The full variable domain, in which reference TRBV7-8 and TRBJ2-7 provide the parts outside the CDR3, is GAGVSQSPRYKVAKRGQDVALRCDPISGHVSLFWYQQALGQGPEFLTYFQNEAQLDKSGLPSDRFFAERPEGSVSTLKIQRTQQEDSAVYLCASSLPGLHYEQYFGPGTRLTVT.

The chain recombines TRBV7-3 with TRBJ2-3, with TRBD1 matching over 7 bases. Trimming removed 5 bases from V and 4 bases from J; junction bases left unmatched: 6. Germline V gives CDR1 SGHTA, CDR2 FQGTGA. This CDR3 is built from 14 residues. In DNA, the CDR3 is TGTGCCAGCAGCCTCCGGGACAGAGCAGATACGCAGTATTTT. Its translation: CASSLRDRADTQYF.

This clone showed up just once. The CDR3 loop is CASSYGRDSQPQHF. Here the CDR3 DNA reads TGTGCCAGCAGTTACGGTCGGGATTCTCAGCCCCAGCATTTT. This chain joins TRBV6-6 and TRBJ1-5, with D uncertain. This CDR3 contains 14 residues. Germline V gene data show CDR1 as MNHNY and CDR2 as SVGAGI (reference sequence). V was clipped by 2 bases and J by 6 bases, with 11 bases between them.

The chain employs TRBV5-6 and TRBJ1-2, with 7 bases identical to TRBD1. This CDR3 spans 14 amino acids. The germline CDR1 and CDR2 sequences are SGHDT and YYEEEE. Trimming took 4 bases from V and 5 from J; bases not matched to a gene: 8. This CDR3 reads CASSTGQALYGYTF. Here the CDR3 DNA reads TGTGCCAGCAGCACAGGACAGGCTCTATATGGCTACACCTTC.

The V gene is TRBV19, the J gene TRBJ1-1, with TRBD1 as a possible D gene (5 bases). The V and J ends lost 1 base and 9 bases respectively, with 18 bases between them. Germline V lookup: CDR1 LNHDA, CDR2 SQIVND (reference sequence). The CDR3 runs 15 residues. The CDR3 sequence is CASSIGSALAGQAFF. The CDR3 DNA is TGTGCCAGTAGTATAGGTTCGGCGTTGGCGGGGCAAGCTTTCTTT.

The genes are TRBV27 and TRBJ1-1; no reliable D call. V dropped 6 bases and J dropped 11 bases, with 13 bases sitting between them. The CDR3 contains 11 residues. Germline V gene lookup returns CDR1 MNHEY and CDR2 SMNVEV (reference sequence). The CDR3 region is CASRSSIGAFF. The DNA for the CDR3 is TGTGCCAGCAGGTCGAGTATCGGGGCTTTCTTT.

The rearrangement joins TRBV28 to TRBJ2-1; D unresolved. V was shortened by 4 bases and J by 5 bases, with 15 bases between the two germline ends. Germline CDR1 MDHEN, CDR2 SYDVKM. There are 15 residues in the CDR3. The DNA of the CDR3 is TGTGCCAGCAGTTCAATAAAGGGCCCTAACAATGAGCAGTTCTTC. Its protein product is CASSSIKGPNNEQFF.

V gene TRBV11-2 combines with J gene TRBJ2-7; TRBD2 is a possible D gene (6 bases). The CDR3 extends over 13 amino acids. Trimming stripped 3 bases from V and 7 bases from J, with 13 bases between. Germline lookup yields CDR1 SGHAT and CDR2 FQNNGV. CDR3 DNA sequence: TGTGCCAGCAGCTTCGACCCAGCGGGTGAGCAGTACTTC. Its protein product is CASSFDPAGEQYF.

The chain links TRBV11-2 to TRBJ2-5; 8 bases are shared with TRBD2. Germline lookup yields CDR1 SGHAT and CDR2 FQNNGV. This CDR3 has 14 amino acids. With V trimmed by 5 bases and J by 2 bases, 4 bases remained unmatched. This CDR3 is CASSRGLAQETQYF. CDR3 DNA sequence: TGTGCCAGCAGCCGCGGACTAGCTCAAGAGACCCAGTACTTC.

The sample holds a few counts of this clone. The same CDR3 is also encoded by other DNA sequences in this sample. The chain links TRBV5-1 to TRBJ2-7; D gene ambiguous. The V and J ends lost 0 bases and 3 bases respectively, with 4 bases between them. The CDR3 has 12 residues. Germline V CDR1 and CDR2: SGHRS, YFSETQ. DNA of the CDR3: TGCGCCAGCAGCTTGGATCTCTACGAGCAGTACTTC. Translating it yields CASSLDLYEQYF. The entire variable domain, with the rest obtained from reference TRBV5-1 and TRBJ2-7, is as follows: KAGVTQTPRYLIKTRGQQVTLSCSPISGHRSVSWYQQTPGQGLQFLFEYFSETQRNKGNFPGRFSGRQFSNSRSEMNVSTLELGDSALYLCASSLDLYEQYFGPGTRLTVT.

The chain couples TRBV15 to TRBJ2-3; the D is unclear. CDR3 length equals 13 residues. CDR1 is LNHNV, CDR2 YYDKDF, per germline (reference sequence). The V and J ends lost 5 bases and 6 bases respectively, with 12 bases between them. The CDR3 sequence: CATSQTFWDTQYF. DNA of the CDR3: TGTGCCACCAGCCAGACCTTTTGGGATACGCAGTATTTT.

V gene TRBV10-2 combines with J gene TRBJ2-1; D is possibly TRBD1 (5 bases). The CDR3 covers 15 residues. V dropped 6 bases and J dropped 0 bases, with 12 bases sitting between them. From germline, CDR1 is WSHSY and CDR2 SAAADI. CDR3 residues: CASSPGPSSYNEQFF. CDR3 bases: TGCGCCAGCAGCCCAGGGCCAAGCTCCTACAATGAGCAGTTCTTC.

The chain uses TRBV15 and TRBJ2-1; 11 positions agree with TRBD2. The V segment lost 5 bases and the J segment 0 bases; nucleotides outside the gene matches: 0. Germline values: CDR1 LNHNV, CDR2 YYDKDF (reference sequence). The CDR3 runs 15 residues. This CDR3 reads CATSGTSGSYNEQFF. The DNA of the CDR3 is TGTGCCACCAGCGGGACTAGCGGCTCCTACAATGAGCAGTTCTTC.

The chain carries TRBV20-1 and TRBJ2-1, with D unclear. Trimming left V 0 bases short and J 13 bases short, with 10 bases between. Germline V gene sequence: CDR1 DFQATT, CDR2 SNEGSKA (reference sequence). This CDR3 spans 11 amino acids. The CDR3 nucleotides are TGCAGTGCTAGAGACCTAAGACAACAGTTCTTC. This codes for CSARDLRQQFF.

The chain combines TRBV5-1 with TRBJ2-1; 8 bases agree with TRBD2. With 4 bases clipped from V and 5 bases from J, the junction kept 8 bases outside the gene matches. The CDR3 has 15 amino acids. The germline V gene has CDR1 SGHRS and CDR2 YFSETQ. In DNA form, the CDR3 reads TGCGCCAGCAGCCCCCGGGTAGCGGGGAACAATGAGCAGTTCTTC. The encoded protein is CASSPRVAGNNEQFF.

The genes are TRBV27 and TRBJ2-1; no clear D. The CDR3 sequence is 13 residues long. Trimming pared 7 bases from V and 4 bases from J, leaving 11 bases between. Per germline, CDR1 MNHEY and CDR2 SMNVEV (reference sequence). In DNA, the CDR3 is TGTGCCAGCACCCGGTTGTTTTACAATGAGCAGTTCTTC. Amino acids: CASTRLFYNEQFF.